These 10 T cell receptor beta chains came from one sample sequenced in a study of T cell changes during pregnancy in multiple sclerosis. This table comes from immunoSEQ multiplex PCR, and its TCRdb copy is limited to in-frame clones, with some not included. Of more than 95,000 clones in the sample, about 90% are singletons; the top ten hold 0.75% to 0.95%. The sequenced sample was peripheral blood, obtained after pregnancy. The receptors here all came from a female donor with multiple sclerosis, enrolled in a pregnancy study.

The CDR3: CASSPRTGGQETQYF. CDR3 nucleotides: TGTGCCAGCTCACCTCGGACAGGGGGCCAAGAGACCCAGTACTTC. This sequence joins TRBV18 and TRBJ2-5, with TRBD1 matching 10 bases. CDR1 and CDR2 from the germline V gene are KGHSH and LQKENI. Germline trimming cut 3 bases from V and 1 base from J; bases unmatched to any gene: 2. The CDR3 loop spans 15 amino acids.

In its sample, this clone was seen a few times. This chain connects TRBV10-2 to TRBJ1-3, with a tentative D call TRBD1 (6 bases). The CDR3 sequence is 15 residues long. V was cut by 2 bases and J by 2 bases, with 10 bases left in between. Per the germline V gene, CDR1 is WSHSY and CDR2 is SAAADI. The CDR3 protein is CASSEVKGAGNTIYF. The DNA of the CDR3 is TGCGCCAGCAGTGAGGTGAAGGGGGCTGGAAACACCATATATTTT.

This clone has more than one count but fewer than ten. In nucleotides, the CDR3 is TGCGCCAGCAGCCCATCTAGACCGGCCTCGGGTGGCTACACCTTC. It is translated as CASSPSRPASGGYTF. This rearrangement joins TRBV4-1 to TRBJ1-2; D remains unclear. The V gene lost 4 bases and the J gene lost 7 bases, with 19 bases spanning the gap. This CDR3 has 15 amino acids. Germline CDR1 MGHRA, CDR2 YSYEKL.

The sample holds a few counts of this clone. This chain connects TRBV6-6 to TRBJ1-1; a possible D gene is TRBD1 (6 bases). Trimming stripped 8 bases from V and 3 bases from J, with 19 bases between. The CDR3 extends over 15 amino acids. Germline CDR1 and CDR2: MNHNY and SVGAGI (reference sequence). The CDR3 nucleotides are TGTGCCAGCGGCTTGACAGGAGCGGAGGACACTGAAGCTTTCTTT. Amino acids: CASGLTGAEDTEAFF.

J is TRBJ2-1 and V is TRBV29-1; D might be TRBD1 (5 bases). This CDR3 comprises 14 residues. CDR1 SQVTM and CDR2 ANQGSEA come from the germline V gene. The CDR3 region has the DNA TGCAGAGGGGTTCGGGTCAGATCCTACAATGAGCAGTTCTTC. This translates into CRGVRVRSYNEQFF.

This chain links TRBV9 with TRBJ2-1; TRBD2 agrees at 9 bases. CDR3 size: 14 residues. Germline assignment: CDR1 SGDLS and CDR2 YYNGEE. Trimming took 0 bases from V and 8 from J; bases not matched to a gene: 3. The CDR3 loop is CASSVVAGGDEQFF. CDR3 DNA: TGTGCCAGCAGCGTAGTCGCGGGAGGGGATGAGCAGTTCTTC.

The chain combines TRBV5-1 with TRBJ1-4; D is uncertain. Trimming stripped 4 bases from V and 4 bases from J, with 14 bases between. The CDR3 totals 15 residues. Germline V gene sequence: CDR1 SGHRS, CDR2 YFSETQ. In DNA, the CDR3 is TGCGCCAGCAGCCTGCGGGTAGGCGATAATGAAAAACTGTTTTTT. It specifies CASSLRVGDNEKLFF. Filled out from reference TRBV5-1 and TRBJ1-4, the complete variable domain reads KAGVTQTPRYLIKTRGQQVTLSCSPISGHRSVSWYQQTPGQGLQFLFEYFSETQRNKGNFPGRFSGRQFSNSRSEMNVSTLELGDSALYLCASSLRVGDNEKLFFGSGTQLSVL.

As regards this clone: Germline is not matched at one junction end, which may reflect a read error. V gene TRBV18 combines with J gene TRBJ2-1; D gene uncertain. Per germline, CDR1 KGHSH and CDR2 LQKENI. The CDR3 sequence is 17 residues long. This CDR3 is CASSPSVSYTTINQQFF. CDR3 DNA: TGTGCCAGCTCACCGTCGGTAAGCTATACTACCATCAATCAGCAGTTCTTC.

CDR3 loop: CSVEKGTSPANTIYF. CDR3 bases: TGCAGCGTTGAAAAAGGGACATCCCCGGCGAACACCATATATTTT. This chain connects TRBV29-1 to TRBJ1-3, with D possibly being TRBD1 (6 bases). The CDR3 is 15 amino acids. Trimming cost V 2 bases and J 7 bases, with 18 bases left between them. In germline, CDR1 is SQVTM, CDR2 ANQGSEA.

This chain links TRBV11-2 with TRBJ2-1; 9 nucleotides align to TRBD2. Trimming at V came to 10 bases and at J to 9 bases, leaving 22 bases not matched to a gene. Germline-derived CDR1 and CDR2 are SGHAT and FQNNGV. The CDR3 is 17 residues long. CDR3 in DNA: TGTGCCACCGGTATTAAGTCCGGGCGGGGGGGCCGGGGTGAGCAGTTCTTC. It is translated as CATGIKSGRGGRGEQFF.